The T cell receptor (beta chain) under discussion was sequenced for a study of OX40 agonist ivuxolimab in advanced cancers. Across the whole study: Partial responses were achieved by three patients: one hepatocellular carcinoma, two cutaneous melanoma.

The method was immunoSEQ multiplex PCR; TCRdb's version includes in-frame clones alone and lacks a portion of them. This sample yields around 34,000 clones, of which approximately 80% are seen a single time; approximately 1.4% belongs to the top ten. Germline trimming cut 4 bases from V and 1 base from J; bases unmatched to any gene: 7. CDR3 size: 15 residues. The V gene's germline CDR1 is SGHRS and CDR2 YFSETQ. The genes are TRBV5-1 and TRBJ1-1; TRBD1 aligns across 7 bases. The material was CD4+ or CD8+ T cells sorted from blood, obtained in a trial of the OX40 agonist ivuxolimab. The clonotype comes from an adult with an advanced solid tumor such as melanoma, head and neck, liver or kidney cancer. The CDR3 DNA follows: TGCGCCAGCAGCCTCCTCGGACAGGCGAACACTGAAGCTTTCTTT. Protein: CASSLLGQANTEAFF.